Reported below is one TCR beta chain. Its antigen is currently unknown. The DNA ends 3 residues before the CDR3 does, and the rest of the CDR3 is filled in from the germline J gene. Measured with immunoSEQ multiplex PCR; TCRdb has only the in-frame clones, and not every one. Its table lists fewer than 55,000 clones. The CDR3 covers 17 residues. Germline-derived CDR1 and CDR2 are MNHNS and SASEGT. Trimming shortened V by 2 bases and J by 3 bases, and 20 bases separated the two germline ends. This sample was taken from a study of Tregs in tolerant kidney transplant recipients. General observations from the study: Changing PCR primers prevented nucleotide comparison between some patients' samples. Donor-specific Treg expansion exceeded global Treg expansion in tolerant patients, suggesting antigen drive.

The receptor's source is a human donor who received a combined kidney and bone marrow transplant. This sample comprised CD4+ T cells from blood, obtained before the transplant. V usage is TRBV6-1 and J usage is TRBJ2-7; a possible D gene is TRBD2 (6 bases). The sequenced part of the CDR3 DNA is TGTGCCAGCAGTGAACTTCCCCCGGTTGCGGACTACTACGAG. Its translation is CASSELPPVADYYE. Given in full, the CDR3 is CASSELPPVADYYEQYF.